Presented here are 16 T cell receptor beta chains from one specimen sequenced in a study of technical replicates of blood from several donors. The method was immunoSEQ multiplex PCR; TCRdb's version includes in-frame clones alone and lacks a portion of them. The repertoire holds some 80,000 clones, with 75% to 95% as singletons. The material sequenced was T cells isolated from PBMCs. Source of these receptors: a human donor in good health.

The CDR3 DNA reads TGCGCCAGCAGCCCGTCTGTAGCGGGAGGTAGAGAGACCCAGTACTTC. Protein sequence: CASSPSVAGGRETQYF. The genes are TRBV5-1 and TRBJ2-5; 10 bases map to TRBD2. V shed 4 bases, J shed 4 bases, and the junction held 10 bases outside the gene matches. The CDR3 runs 16 residues. Per germline, CDR1 SGHRS and CDR2 YFSETQ. Complete variable domain (other parts from reference TRBV5-1 and TRBJ2-5): KAGVTQTPRYLIKTRGQQVTLSCSPISGHRSVSWYQQTPGQGLQFLFEYFSETQRNKGNFPGRFSGRQFSNSRSEMNVSTLELGDSALYLCASSPSVAGGRETQYFGPGTRLLVL.

Here the CDR3 reads CASSPLTGEANYGYTF. The CDR3, as DNA: TGTGCCAGCTCACCGCTGACAGGGGAAGCTAACTATGGCTACACCTTC. This chain joins TRBV18 and TRBJ1-2; 8 nucleotides line up with TRBD1. The CDR3 consists of 16 residues. The ends lost 3 bases at V and 0 bases at J; junction bases unmatched: 6. The germline gives CDR1 KGHSH, CDR2 LQKENI.

The chain carries TRBV6-1 and TRBJ2-1; no clear D gene. V lost 8 bases, J lost 3 bases, and 11 bases lay in between. CDR3 size: 13 residues. The germline V gene encodes CDR1 MNHNS and CDR2 SASEGT. The CDR3 DNA sequence: TGTGCCAGCTACAGTCGATTCTACAATGAGCAGTTCTTC. It is translated as CASYSRFYNEQFF.

The chain has TRBV20-1 and TRBJ1-2; D uncertain. The CDR3 covers 11 residues. The germline V and J ends were trimmed by 4 bases and 8 bases, with 11 bases remaining between them. Per the germline V gene, CDR1 is DFQATT and CDR2 is SNEGSKA (reference sequence). DNA of the CDR3: TGCAGTGCTAAAAGTTGGAGGGGCTACACCTTC. Protein: CSAKSWRGYTF.

V usage is TRBV27 and J usage is TRBJ2-3, with D unclear. V was clipped by 0 bases and J by 3 bases, with 4 bases between them. The germline gives CDR1 MNHEY, CDR2 SMNVEV (reference sequence). The CDR3 totals 13 residues. The CDR3 nucleotides read TGTGCCAGCAGTTTATCTCGGACAGATACGCAGTATTTT. The encoded protein is CASSLSRTDTQYF.

The chain is built from TRBV14 and TRBJ2-5, with TRBD2 matching over 7 bases. Trimming cost V 7 bases and J 1 base; bases outside gene matches: 9. In germline, CDR1 is SGHDN, CDR2 FVKESK. This CDR3 contains 15 residues. CDR3 bases: TGTGCCAGCAACCGAGAGGGACTACCCCAAGAGACCCAGTACTTC. It specifies CASNREGLPQETQYF.

The chain employs TRBV11-1 and TRBJ1-5; the D is unclear. V lost 1 base and J lost 7, with 8 bases in between. Germline lookup yields CDR1 SGHAT and CDR2 FQDESV (reference sequence). This CDR3 has 13 residues. The chain's CDR3 is CASSLEFGQPQHF. CDR3 DNA sequence: TGTGCCAGCAGCTTAGAGTTCGGGCAGCCCCAGCATTTT.

J is TRBJ1-2 and V is TRBV5-4; D gene unclear. CDR3 length: 13 amino acids. V was trimmed by 0 bases and J by 4 bases, leaving 7 bases between them. Per germline, CDR1 SGHNT and CDR2 YYREEE (reference sequence). CDR3 bases: TGTGCCAGCAGCTTGGTGGCAAGCTATGGCTACACCTTC. This encodes CASSLVASYGYTF.

Only one count was recorded for this clone. The chain is built from TRBV28 and TRBJ2-7; 7 bases are shared with TRBD1. Germline V gene lookup returns CDR1 MDHEN and CDR2 SYDVKM. CDR3 length: 13 amino acids. V was pared by 5 bases and J by 3 bases, with 4 bases of the junction left unmatched. CDR3 in amino acids: CASSPGGRYEQYF. The CDR3 coding sequence is TGTGCCAGCAGTCCAGGGGGTCGCTACGAGCAGTACTTC.

V and J are TRBV7-3 and TRBJ2-1, with 7 bases lining up with TRBD2. The CDR3 loop spans 14 amino acids. With V trimmed by 3 bases and J by 5 bases, 4 bases remained unmatched. Germline V CDR1 and CDR2: SGHTA, FQGTGA. CDR3 loop: CASSFPGTNNEQFF. CDR3 DNA: TGTGCCAGCAGCTTTCCCGGGACTAACAATGAGCAGTTCTTC.

This rearrangement joins TRBV7-9 to TRBJ1-1; 8 nucleotides align to TRBD1. Trimming removed 5 bases from V and 3 bases from J; junction bases left unmatched: 5. Per germline, CDR1 SEHNR and CDR2 FQNEAQ (reference sequence). The CDR3 is 14 residues long. The CDR3: CASSPGQVYTEAFF. CDR3 sequence (DNA): TGTGCCAGCAGCCCGGGACAGGTATACACTGAAGCTTTCTTT.

This chain joins TRBV14 and TRBJ1-4, with a tentative D call TRBD1 (6 bases). The CDR3 length is 14 residues. CDR1 and CDR2 (germline): SGHDN, FVKESK. Trimming took 1 base from V and 8 from J, leaving 11 bases between them. The CDR3 sequence: CASSQGWGREKLFF. For the CDR3, the DNA is TGTGCCAGCAGCCAAGGATGGGGGCGGGAAAAACTGTTTTTT.

V is TRBV10-3 and J is TRBJ2-7; 9 positions match TRBD2. The junction had 7 bases not matched to a gene; V was cut back by 8 bases and J by 2 bases. The CDR3 has 14 residues. Germline loops: CDR1 ENHRY, CDR2 SYGVKD. CDR3 sequence: CAIRGVAGAYEQYF. The CDR3 DNA reads as TGTGCCATCCGCGGGGTAGCGGGAGCCTACGAGCAGTACTTC.

The J gene is TRBJ2-7, the V gene TRBV19, with 8 bases aligning to TRBD1. This CDR3 has 13 amino acids. V lost 7 bases to trimming and J lost 2 bases; unmatched junction nucleotides: 4. Germline V gives CDR1 LNHDA, CDR2 SQIVND (reference sequence). CDR3 sequence: CASTRGQAYEQYF. DNA of the CDR3: TGTGCCAGTACCCGGGGACAGGCCTACGAGCAGTACTTC. Based on the CDR3 plus reference TRBV19 and TRBJ2-7, the full variable domain is DGGITQSPKYLFRKEGQNVTLSCEQNLNHDAMYWYRQDPGQGLRLIYYSQIVNDFQKGDIAEGYSVSREKKESFPLTVTSAQKNPTAFYLCASTRGQAYEQYFGPGTRLTVT.

The table lists this clone with a count of one. V usage is TRBV2 and J usage is TRBJ1-3; D may be TRBD1 (5 bases). Trimming took off 1 base at V and 7 bases at J, with 14 bases between the two ends. From germline, CDR1 is SNHLY and CDR2 FYNNEI. The CDR3 length is 15 residues. DNA for the CDR3: TGTGCCAGCAGTGAAGGGGTAGGGGTTCCCAACACCATATATTTT. It specifies CASSEGVGVPNTIYF.

The V gene is TRBV5-1, the J gene TRBJ2-7; 7 bases match TRBD1. CDR1 SGHRS and CDR2 YFSETQ come from the germline V gene. The ends lost 3 bases at V and 3 bases at J; junction bases unmatched: 6. This CDR3 is 14 amino acids long. The chain's CDR3 is CASSSPGTDYEQYF. The CDR3 nucleotides are TGCGCCAGCAGCTCGCCCGGGACAGACTACGAGCAGTACTTC.